Only one count was recorded for the clone carrying this TCR beta chain. Its antigen is undetermined. The data originate from a study of identical twins. Study-level results: Potential partial confounding of zero-insertion analyses by invariant MAIT and iNKT cells was noted.

TCRdb re-called the 5' RACE reads through MiXCR, storing one row per CDR3 protein. The table has about 700,000 distinct CDR3 sequences, over 8.5% seen once. CDR1 and CDR2 (germline): MNHEY, SMNVEV (reference sequence). CDR3 length: 16 amino acids. The junction had 11 bases not matched to a gene; V was cut back by 1 base and J by 6 bases. The same specimen was also included in a second study, on yellow fever vaccine responses in identical twins.

Sequencing was done on a sample of PBMCs. This TCR derives from a woman under 30 in good health. This chain joins TRBV27 and TRBJ2-7; 8 nucleotides align to TRBD2. CDR3 nucleotides: TGTGCCAGCAGTTTATTTAGCGGGAATGGTAACGGCGAGCAGTACTTC. It codes for CASSLFSGNGNGEQYF.